The 17 T cell receptor beta chains in this list originate from one sample, sequenced in a study of cytomegalovirus exposure and HLA in healthy donors. The primer mix had 60 Vbeta and 13 Jbeta primers. The repertoire was sequenced with immunoSEQ multiplex PCR; TCRdb's copy has only in-frame clones and lacks some. The data show about 68,000 clones, with roughly four fifths seen just once and 6.5% held by the top ten. The sample comprised PBMCs. The receptors shown here come from a human donor in good health.

V is TRBV5-6 and J is TRBJ2-5; tentative D call: TRBD1 (5 bases). The V gene lost 0 bases and the J gene lost 4 bases, with 7 bases spanning the gap. Germline CDR1 and CDR2: SGHDT and YYEEEE. This CDR3 is 13 amino acids long. The CDR3 sequence is CASSLGRAETQYF. The CDR3 DNA reads as TGTGCCAGCAGCTTGGGCAGGGCAGAGACCCAGTACTTC.

To note about this clone: Its ends do not fully match the called genes, so a read error is possible. The chain is built from TRBV6-1 and TRBJ2-3; 12 bases agree with TRBD1. CDR1 and CDR2 from the germline V gene are MNHNS and SASEGT. This CDR3 comprises 16 residues. CDR3: CASREGTGGGTDTQYF. DNA for the CDR3: TGTGCCAGCAGGGAAGGGACAGGGGGCGGGACAGATACGCAGTATTTT.

This chain links TRBV6-5 with TRBJ2-1; D might be TRBD2 (7 bases). With 3 bases removed from V and 9 bases from J, the gap between germline ends came to 15 bases. Germline values: CDR1 MNHEY, CDR2 SVGAGI. The CDR3 spans 14 residues. CDR3 amino acids: CASSYGGGAFEQFF. The CDR3 DNA sequence: TGTGCCAGCAGTTATGGTGGGGGGGCGTTTGAGCAGTTCTTC.

This chain links TRBV4-1 with TRBJ2-3; possible D gene TRBD2, 6 bases. This CDR3 has 16 amino acids. V lost 2 bases and J lost 1, with 13 bases in between. Per the germline V gene, CDR1 is MGHRA and CDR2 is YSYEKL. The CDR3 loop is CASSQIGRGGTDTQYF. The DNA of the CDR3 is TGCGCCAGCAGCCAAATCGGGCGGGGCGGCACAGATACGCAGTATTTT.

The chain combines TRBV7-2 with TRBJ1-2; no reliable D call. The CDR3 extends over 13 amino acids. Per germline, CDR1 SGHTA and CDR2 FQGNSA. V was clipped by 1 base and J by 4 bases, with 7 bases between them. Written as DNA, the CDR3 is TGTGCCAGCAGCTTAGACTTAAGCTATGGCTACACCTTC. Translation gives CASSLDLSYGYTF.

The CDR3 nucleotides are TGTGCCAGCAGCTTTGAACAGGGGAACACTGAAGCTTTCTTT. Protein product: CASSFEQGNTEAFF. The rearrangement links TRBV9 to TRBJ1-1; TRBD1 might be the D (6 bases). Germline V gene sequence: CDR1 SGDLS, CDR2 YYNGEE. The CDR3 runs 14 residues. V was pared by 4 bases and J by 1 base, with 11 bases between.

The V and J genes are TRBV7-3 and TRBJ2-1, with TRBD2 identical over 9 bases. Unmatched junction bases numbered 6, after V lost 2 bases and J lost 7 bases. Germline-derived CDR1 and CDR2 are SGHTA and FQGTGA. This CDR3 has 15 residues. CDR3 loop: CASSLASGVQNEQFF. The CDR3 DNA reads TGTGCCAGCAGCTTAGCTAGCGGGGTCCAGAATGAGCAGTTCTTC.

The rearrangement links TRBV2 to TRBJ1-2, with a weak D call TRBD1 (5 bases). The V end lost 5 bases, the J end lost 6 bases, and 19 bases lay between the germline ends. The germline V gene encodes CDR1 SNHLY and CDR2 FYNNEI. This CDR3 has 15 residues. CDR3 loop: CASSPLGGGRNGYTF. Written as DNA, the CDR3 is TGTGCCAGCAGTCCCCTCGGGGGGGGGAGGAATGGCTACACCTTC.

This chain uses TRBV7-8 with TRBJ2-7, with 8 positions matching TRBD1. The junction had 6 bases not matched to a gene; V was cut back by 6 bases and J by 2 bases. The CDR3 is made up of 14 amino acids. CDR1 and CDR2 (germline): SGHVS, FQNEAQ. CDR3 sequence: CASSTDRDTYEQYF. CDR3 nucleotides: TGTGCCAGCAGTACGGACAGGGACACCTACGAGCAGTACTTC.

This chain connects TRBV5-1 to TRBJ1-1, with D possibly being TRBD1 (6 bases). This CDR3 has 16 amino acids. Germline CDR1 SGHRS, CDR2 YFSETQ. The V gene lost 0 bases and the J gene lost 5 bases, with 17 bases spanning the gap. The DNA of the CDR3 is TGCGCCAGCAGCTTGGGTCAAACAGGGAAGTTGACTGAAGCTTTCTTT. Its translation: CASSLGQTGKLTEAFF.

The chain carries TRBV18 and TRBJ1-2; D is unclear. CDR1 is KGHSH and CDR2 is LQKENI in the germline V gene. The CDR3 has 13 amino acids. The V gene lost 3 bases and the J gene lost 4 bases, with 9 bases spanning the gap. CDR3 protein: CASSPAGIYGYTF. The CDR3 coding sequence is TGTGCCAGCTCACCGGCAGGAATCTATGGCTACACCTTC.

With respect to this clone: The junction differs from germline at one of its ends, possibly a read error. The gene calls are TRBV7-9 and TRBJ1-2; possibly TRBD1 for D (5 bases). The CDR3 sequence is 12 residues long. Germline V gene lookup returns CDR1 SEHNR and CDR2 FQNEAQ (reference sequence). CDR3 loop: CSSSPGGYGYTF. CDR3 nucleotide sequence: TGTTCCAGCAGCCCCGGGGGCTATGGCTACACCTTC.

This clone showed up just once. Germline is not matched at one junction end, which may reflect a read error. Other DNA sequences of this sample code for an identical CDR3. The V and J genes are TRBV2 and TRBJ1-1; weak D call: TRBD1 (6 bases). The CDR3 sequence is 13 residues long. CDR1 is SNHLY, CDR2 FYNNEI, per germline. Written as DNA, the CDR3 is TGTGCCAGCAGTTCGGACAGAAACACCGAAGCTTTCTTT. Translation: CASSSDRNTEAFF.

This clone came up once. The chain recombines TRBV2 with TRBJ1-2; D may be TRBD1 (5 bases). The CDR3 is made up of 13 amino acids. V was shortened by 3 bases and J by 4 bases, with 9 bases between the two germline ends. The germline V gene has CDR1 SNHLY and CDR2 FYNNEI. The CDR3 sequence: CASSEQGPYGYTF. CDR3 DNA: TGTGCCAGCAGTGAGCAGGGTCCCTATGGCTACACCTTC.

This clone showed up just once. The chain recombines TRBV9 with TRBJ2-1, with 10 bases identical to TRBD2. V was clipped by 0 bases and J by 4 bases; unmatched bases: 7. The CDR3 extends over 17 amino acids. The germline V gene encodes CDR1 SGDLS and CDR2 YYNGEE. The CDR3 is CASSVVGSGGSYNEQFF. As DNA, the CDR3 is TGTGCCAGCAGCGTAGTGGGTAGCGGGGGGTCTTACAATGAGCAGTTCTTC.

This chain joins TRBV19 and TRBJ1-2, with D unclear. The V gene's germline CDR1 is LNHDA and CDR2 SQIVND (reference sequence). This CDR3 is built from 13 residues. V lost 1 base, J lost 4 bases, and 7 bases lay in between. The CDR3 sequence is CASSIVGSYGYTF. CDR3 bases: TGTGCCAGTAGTATAGTAGGGAGCTATGGCTACACCTTC.

This chain links TRBV29-1 with TRBJ1-2, with TRBD1 as a possible D gene (6 bases). Germline V lookup: CDR1 SQVTM, CDR2 ANQGSEA. This CDR3 is built from 13 residues. The V end lost 6 bases, the J end lost 4 bases, and 15 bases lay between the germline ends. The CDR3 region is CSVLIPDSYGYTF. CDR3 bases: TGCAGCGTGCTTATCCCGGACAGCTATGGCTACACCTTC.